The table lists the clone carrying this TCR beta chain with a few counts. These data are taken from a study of cytomegalovirus exposure and HLA in healthy donors. V shed 2 bases and J 4 bases; nucleotides not matched to a gene: 3. CDR1 and CDR2 (germline): MDHEN, SYDVKM. CDR3 length: 15 residues. Here immunoSEQ multiplex PCR was the method, and the copy in TCRdb shows in-frame clones only, minus some. The sample lists around 250,000 clones; nearly 90% were seen once. Material for sequencing was PBMCs. This sequence was found in a woman aged 18-30 years in good health and CMV-seronegative. The chain uses TRBV28 and TRBJ2-7, with 12 nucleotides matching TRBD2. The CDR3 DNA follows: TGTGCCAGCAGTTTACTAGCGGGGGGGTTTTACGAGCAGTACTTC. It specifies CASSLLAGGFYEQYF. Full variable domain (rest looked up from reference TRBV28 and TRBJ2-7): DVKVTQSSRYLVKRTGEKVFLECVQDMDHENMFWYRQDPGLGLRLIYFSYDVKMKEKGDIPEGYSVSREKKERFSLILESASTNQTSMYLCASSLLAGGFYEQYFGPGTRLTVT.